These 14 T cell receptor beta chains were sequenced from one sample in a study of pediatric ulcerative colitis. The data were produced by immunoSEQ multiplex PCR, yet TCRdb's version contains in-frame clones alone and is incomplete. This table holds roughly 54,000 clones, 85% to 90% found once. The sample consisted of blood. These receptors originate from a boy between 10 and 17 years old who was a control in a study of pediatric ulcerative colitis.

The CDR3 protein is CASSPYLAGGPSSYEQYF. The CDR3 DNA follows: TGTGCCAGCAGCCCCTACCTAGCGGGGGGTCCAAGCTCCTACGAGCAGTACTTC. The V call is TRBV7-8, the J call TRBJ2-7; 11 positions agree with TRBD2. Losses at the gene ends were 5 bases for V and 0 bases for J; bases not matched to a gene: 12. Per germline, CDR1 SGHVS and CDR2 FQNEAQ. CDR3 length: 18 amino acids.

The genes are TRBV2 and TRBJ2-7; weak D call: TRBD2 (6 bases). From germline, CDR1 is SNHLY and CDR2 FYNNEI. Trimming took 6 bases from V and 0 from J, leaving 12 bases between them. CDR3 length: 14 amino acids. The CDR3 nucleotides are TGTGCCAGCAGGGGGACTGTTCCCTCCTACGAGCAGTACTTC. It translates to CASRGTVPSYEQYF.

V and J are TRBV2 and TRBJ1-2; D uncertain. The CDR3 runs 13 residues. V was pared by 0 bases and J by 8 bases, with 10 bases between. CDR1 is SNHLY and CDR2 is FYNNEI in the germline V gene. In DNA form, the CDR3 reads TGTGCCAGCAGTGAAGCCCTAAATGCGGGCTACACCTTC. Amino acids: CASSEALNAGYTF.

The genes are TRBV6-1 and TRBJ2-3, with TRBD2 identical over 7 bases. CDR3 length equals 12 residues. V was pared by 8 bases and J by 3 bases, with 2 bases of the junction left unmatched. From germline, CDR1 is MNHNS and CDR2 SASEGT. The CDR3 protein is CASGGETDTQYF. CDR3 in DNA: TGTGCCAGCGGGGGGGAGACAGATACGCAGTATTTT.

The V gene is TRBV7-3, the J gene TRBJ2-3; D not certain. In germline, CDR1 is SGHTA, CDR2 FQGTGA. The length of the CDR3 is 12 residues. The germline V and J ends were trimmed by 4 bases and 2 bases, with 4 bases remaining between them. The CDR3 bases are TGTGCCAGCAGCTCATACACAGATACGCAGTATTTT. Protein product: CASSSYTDTQYF.

The chain joins TRBV9 to TRBJ1-3; the D gene is possibly TRBD1 (5 bases). The CDR3 is made up of 12 amino acids. Germline CDR1 and CDR2: SGDLS and YYNGEE. In nucleotides, the CDR3 is TGTGCGAGCGGGGACGCTGGAAACACCATATATTTT. This gives the protein CASGDAGNTIYF.

The chain has TRBV2 and TRBJ1-6, with D possibly matching TRBD1 (5 bases). The V gene lost 6 bases and the J gene lost 9 bases, with 9 bases spanning the gap. The CDR3 is made up of 12 amino acids. Germline V gives CDR1 SNHLY, CDR2 FYNNEI. This chain's CDR3 is CASRDQGSPLHF. Written as DNA, the CDR3 is TGTGCCAGCAGGGATCAGGGTTCACCCCTCCACTTT.

The genes are TRBV4-2 and TRBJ2-2, with D possibly TRBD2 on 5 matching bases. V lost 4 bases to trimming and J lost 5 bases, with 20 bases between them. Germline CDR1 LGHNA, CDR2 YNFKEQ. CDR3 length: 17 amino acids. Here the CDR3 reads CASSPLGGGRRTGELFF. As DNA, the CDR3 is TGTGCCAGCAGCCCACTAGGCGGTGGGAGACGAACCGGGGAGCTGTTTTTT.

The chain joins TRBV28 to TRBJ1-3; TRBD1 is a possible D gene (6 bases). Trimming removed 1 base from V and 4 bases from J, with 14 bases in between. CDR3 length: 16 residues. Germline V gene sequence: CDR1 MDHEN, CDR2 SYDVKM. The CDR3 spells CASSLSRGLPGNTIYF. The CDR3 DNA sequence: TGTGCCAGCAGTTTATCCCGGGGGCTTCCCGGAAACACCATATATTTT.

The V and J genes are TRBV9 and TRBJ1-3; possibly TRBD1 for D (5 bases). This CDR3 is 14 amino acids long. V lost 3 bases and J lost 2, with 9 bases in between. Germline values: CDR1 SGDLS, CDR2 YYNGEE. CDR3 residues: CASSAQGTGNTIYF. The DNA for the CDR3 is TGTGCCAGCAGCGCCCAGGGTACTGGAAACACCATATATTTT.

This chain joins TRBV5-1 and TRBJ1-1; possible D gene TRBD1, 5 bases. The CDR3 length is 14 residues. Germline V CDR1 and CDR2: SGHRS, YFSETQ. V was pared by 0 bases and J by 5 bases, with 11 bases between. This chain's CDR3 is CASSLGGSRTEAFF. The CDR3 DNA reads as TGCGCCAGCAGCTTGGGGGGGAGTCGGACTGAAGCTTTCTTT.

The chain links TRBV6-1 to TRBJ2-7; D is possibly TRBD1 or TRBD2 (6 bases each). Trimming removed 0 bases at V and 3 bases at J, with 18 bases between. Germline CDR1 MNHNS, CDR2 SASEGT. The CDR3 runs 17 residues. Here the CDR3 DNA reads TGTGCCAGCAGTGAAGCCACGGGGGCGGAGGGGTTCTACGAGCAGTACTTC. Protein sequence: CASSEATGAEGFYEQYF.

This chain links TRBV4-2 with TRBJ2-5, with TRBD2 matching over 14 bases. The germline CDR1 and CDR2 sequences are LGHNA and YNFKEQ. With 3 bases clipped from V and 0 bases from J, the junction kept 18 bases outside the gene matches. CDR3 length equals 22 residues. The CDR3 spells CASSHKGTSGSLGNGYQETQYF. In DNA form, the CDR3 reads TGTGCCAGCAGCCATAAGGGGACTAGCGGGAGTTTGGGTAATGGGTACCAAGAGACCCAGTACTTC.

The chain carries TRBV28 and TRBJ2-7, with TRBD2 matching 7 bases. With 6 bases clipped from V and 7 bases from J, the junction kept 12 bases outside the gene matches. The CDR3 totals 14 residues. Germline V CDR1 and CDR2: MDHEN, SYDVKM. DNA for the CDR3: TGTGCCAGCAGGATACTAGCGCCCAAATTGGAGCAGTACTTC. It is translated as CASRILAPKLEQYF.